The clone carrying this TCR beta chain was seen ten or more times. These data are taken from a study of neurological immune-mediated disorders. The sample's time point: longitudinal time-point 1 (baseline). The unsorted libraries had their origin in 2 million PBMCs stored at -80 C. Synthesis of cDNA was accomplished via 5'RACE employing 10-nucleotide random UMIs. MiXCR, applied by TCRdb to the 5' RACE reads, yields one record per CDR3 protein. The table records tens of thousands of distinct CDR3 sequences, roughly 10% of them present only once. The CDR3 totals 15 residues. Germline CDR1 SEHNR, CDR2 FQNEAQ (reference sequence). The V and J ends lost 5 bases and 2 bases, in that order; junction bases with no gene match: 8.

The receptor was derived from a young man in good health. This chain joins TRBV7-9 and TRBJ2-5; 7 nucleotides line up with TRBD1. The sample consisted of PBMCs. This CDR3 reads CASSLPGQIQETQYF. DNA for the CDR3: TGTGCCAGCAGCCTCCCGGGACAGATACAAGAGACCCAGTACTTC.